This entry lists 27 T cell receptor beta chains sequenced from one sample in a study of T cell responses to AZD1222 COVID-19 vaccine. Some clones are missing from TCRdb's copy, which holds only in-frame ones; the method was immunoSEQ multiplex PCR. The sample contains about 130,000 clones, more than 70% of which appear only once. Sequencing was performed on peripheral blood, taken on day 0 of AZD1222 vaccination. Source of these receptors: an adult in good health.

The chain joins TRBV5-3 to TRBJ2-7; no reliable D call. TRBV5-3 qualifies as an ORF whose function is uncertain. V was pared by 1 base and J by 4 bases, with 27 bases between. This CDR3 spans 19 amino acids. CDR3 protein: CARSLNSGPKSPYSYEQYF. DNA of the CDR3: TGTGCCAGAAGCTTGAATTCCGGCCCCAAATCCCCATACTCATACGAGCAGTACTTC.

This clone is deemed medium-sized. V is TRBV11-2 and J is TRBJ1-2, with TRBD1 identical over 7 bases. The V and J ends lost 4 bases and 8 bases, in that order; junction bases with no gene match: 13. Germline V gives CDR1 SGHAT, CDR2 FQNNGV. The CDR3 has 15 residues. The CDR3 DNA sequence: TGTGCCAGCAGCTCCGGGACAGACACTATGATAGGCTACACCTTC. This sequence encodes CASSSGTDTMIGYTF. Looking up the rest from reference TRBV11-2 and TRBJ1-2 gives the full variable domain: EAGVAQSPRYKIIEKRQSVAFWCNPISGHATLYWYQQILGQGPKLLIQFQNNGVVDDSQLPKDRFSAERLKGVDSTLKIQPAKLEDSAVYLCASSSGTDTMIGYTFGSGTRLTVV.

The chain links TRBV10-3 to TRBJ2-7; D possibly corresponds to TRBD2 (6 bases). The V and J ends lost 7 bases and 2 bases respectively, with 12 bases between them. The length of the CDR3 is 13 residues. CDR1 and CDR2 from the germline V gene are ENHRY and SYGVKD. This CDR3 is CAIKYPGAYEQYF. For the CDR3, the DNA is TGTGCCATCAAATATCCGGGAGCCTACGAGCAGTACTTC.

The V gene is TRBV5-6, the J gene TRBJ1-3; D remains unclear. The CDR3 sequence is 15 residues long. V was clipped by 4 bases and J by 7 bases, with 18 bases between them. The V gene's germline CDR1 is SGHDT and CDR2 YYEEEE. The CDR3 sequence is CASSPTRYNRNTIYF. CDR3 sequence (DNA): TGTGCCAGCAGCCCAACCCGATATAACCGGAACACCATATATTTT.

V usage is TRBV6-5 and J usage is TRBJ2-2; 7 bases agree with TRBD1. The CDR3 spans 16 residues. V gave up 0 bases and J gave up 4 bases; unmatched junction bases: 5. Germline CDR1 reads MNHEY; CDR2 reads SVGAGI. CDR3 bases: TGTGCCAGCAGTTACTCCGTGACAGGGCTCACCGGGGAGCTGTTTTTT. It yields the protein CASSYSVTGLTGELFF.

This clone appeared once. The rearrangement links TRBV6-1 to TRBJ1-2; D not certain. Germline V gives CDR1 MNHNS, CDR2 SASEGT. This CDR3 comprises 15 residues. The V end lost 2 bases, the J end lost 4 bases, and 14 bases lay between the germline ends. CDR3 loop: CASSEPGRQSYGYTF. Here the CDR3 DNA reads TGTGCCAGCAGTGAACCGGGAAGGCAGAGCTATGGCTACACCTTC.

The rearrangement uses TRBV19 and TRBJ2-1, with D maybe TRBD1 (7 bases). Trimming took 0 bases from V and 6 from J, leaving 18 bases between them. Germline V gene data show CDR1 as LNHDA and CDR2 as SQIVND (reference sequence). The CDR3 length is 17 residues. The CDR3 DNA reads TGTGCCAGTAGTATAGAGAATTCAGGGGGGCGCCTCAATGAGCAGTTCTTC. This codes for CASSIENSGGRLNEQFF.

The count of this clone is one. This chain links TRBV5-1 with TRBJ2-6, with 8 bases lining up with TRBD1. Germline V gene data show CDR1 as SGHRS and CDR2 as YFSETQ. The CDR3 is 18 residues long. Unmatched junction bases numbered 15, after V lost 8 bases and J lost 2 bases. The CDR3 region has the DNA TGCGCCAGTCAACCGATGACTACAGGGGGGCCTGGGGCCAACGTCCTGACTTTC. It specifies CASQPMTTGGPGANVLTF.

V gene TRBV6-5 combines with J gene TRBJ2-7; tentatively, D is TRBD2 (6 bases). The CDR3 is 15 amino acids. The germline V and J ends were trimmed by 2 bases and 5 bases, with 16 bases remaining between them. The germline gives CDR1 MNHEY, CDR2 SVGAGI. The CDR3 DNA sequence: TGTGCCAGCAGTTACATGCCTAGCGTACTCGACGAGCAGTACTTC. This sequence encodes CASSYMPSVLDEQYF.

The J gene is TRBJ2-3, the V gene TRBV11-2; D possibly corresponds to TRBD2 (5 bases). The CDR3 has 11 amino acids. V lost 8 bases and J 4 bases, leaving 7 bases between the germline ends. The germline V gene has CDR1 SGHAT and CDR2 FQNNGV. The CDR3, as DNA: TGTGCCAGCCGGGGAGCAGATACGCAGTATTTT. This gives the protein CASRGADTQYF. Full variable domain (outside the CDR3, taken from reference TRBV11-2 and TRBJ2-3): EAGVAQSPRYKIIEKRQSVAFWCNPISGHATLYWYQQILGQGPKLLIQFQNNGVVDDSQLPKDRFSAERLKGVDSTLKIQPAKLEDSAVYLCASRGADTQYFGPGTRLTVL.

This chain links TRBV2 with TRBJ2-3; 9 bases line up with TRBD2. The CDR3 sequence is 16 residues long. V dropped 5 bases and J dropped 3; count of bases not matched to a gene: 9. Germline CDR1 SNHLY, CDR2 FYNNEI. The CDR3 sequence is CASSWFAGGRTDTQYF. For the CDR3, the DNA is TGTGCCAGCAGTTGGTTTGCGGGAGGGAGGACAGATACGCAGTATTTT. Looking up the rest from reference TRBV2 and TRBJ2-3 gives the full variable domain: EPEVTQTPSHQVTQMGQEVILRCVPISNHLYFYWYRQILGQKVEFLVSFYNNEISEKSEIFDDQFSVERPDGSNFTLKIRSTKLEDSAMYFCASSWFAGGRTDTQYFGPGTRLTVL.

The rearrangement links TRBV7-2 to TRBJ1-1, with D perhaps matching TRBD1 (5 bases). The germline CDR1 and CDR2 sequences are SGHTA and FQGNSA. CDR3 length: 15 amino acids. V shed 1 base and J shed 5 bases, with 14 bases lying between them. In DNA form, the CDR3 reads TGTGCCAGCAGCTTAGGCCTCCCAGGGCGAACTGAAGCTTTCTTT. As protein: CASSLGLPGRTEAFF.

The chain carries TRBV5-1 and TRBJ2-5, with 7 bases that match TRBD1. The CDR3 runs to 14 residues. Germline lookup yields CDR1 SGHRS and CDR2 YFSETQ. V gave up 3 bases and J gave up 7 bases; unmatched junction bases: 9. CDR3 sequence (DNA): TGCGCCAGCAGCTCGGGGACAGTAAGTGGGACCCAGTACTTC. Translation gives CASSSGTVSGTQYF. The full variable domain, with the rest looked up from reference TRBV5-1 and TRBJ2-5, is KAGVTQTPRYLIKTRGQQVTLSCSPISGHRSVSWYQQTPGQGLQFLFEYFSETQRNKGNFPGRFSGRQFSNSRSEMNVSTLELGDSALYLCASSSGTVSGTQYFGPGTRLLVL.

J is TRBJ2-7 and V is TRBV20-1; a weak D match, TRBD1 (6 bases). Per germline, CDR1 DFQATT and CDR2 SNEGSKA (reference sequence). V was pared by 6 bases and J by 6 bases, with 12 bases between. The CDR3 totals 11 residues. The CDR3 DNA reads as TGCAGTGCAAGGCAGGGGAGCGAGCAGTACTTC. Protein sequence: CSARQGSEQYF.

The CDR3 sequence: CASSMGQEGFSEAFF. CDR3 DNA: TGTGCCAGTAGTATGGGACAGGAGGGGTTCTCTGAAGCTTTCTTT. The chain joins TRBV19 to TRBJ1-1; TRBD1 matches at 8 bases. V was clipped by 3 bases and J by 6 bases; unmatched bases: 9. This CDR3 region has 15 residues. Germline assignment: CDR1 LNHDA and CDR2 SQIVND (reference sequence).

This rearrangement joins TRBV27 to TRBJ1-1; no reliable D call. The CDR3 totals 16 residues. Germline assignment: CDR1 MNHEY and CDR2 SMNVEV (reference sequence). Trimming took 1 base from V and 1 from J, leaving 13 bases between them. CDR3 residues: CASSLFNRPGNTEAFF. CDR3 nucleotide sequence: TGTGCCAGCAGTTTATTCAATCGGCCCGGGAACACTGAAGCTTTCTTT.

This chain uses TRBV2 with TRBJ1-2; D is possibly TRBD1 (6 bases). The CDR3 contains 14 residues. Germline CDR1 is SNHLY and CDR2 is FYNNEI. The germline V and J ends were trimmed by 8 bases and 6 bases, with 19 bases remaining between them. CDR3 in amino acids: CASSLPDRKNGYTF. The CDR3 DNA reads as TGTGCCAGCTCTCTTCCGGACAGAAAGAATGGCTACACCTTC.

The rearrangement joins TRBV5-1 to TRBJ2-6; D is uncertain. V was pared by 0 bases and J by 0 bases, with 13 bases between. The CDR3 loop spans 18 amino acids. The germline gives CDR1 SGHRS, CDR2 YFSETQ. Here the CDR3 DNA reads TGCGCCAGCAGCTTGGCCGGCGTTTCCAACTCTGGGGCCAACGTCCTGACTTTC. Translation: CASSLAGVSNSGANVLTF.

The chain carries TRBV5-6 and TRBJ2-3, with D possibly matching TRBD2 (6 bases). This CDR3 region has 16 residues. Trimming stripped 2 bases from V and 2 bases from J, with 15 bases between. CDR1 is SGHDT and CDR2 is YYEEEE in the germline V gene. The DNA for the CDR3 is TGTGCCAGCAGCTTCCGGACTACCCGACTCACAGATACGCAGTATTTT. Translated, it gives CASSFRTTRLTDTQYF.

This chain links TRBV6-2 or TRBV6-3 with TRBJ2-7; D unresolved. The CDR3 is 11 residues long. V was clipped by 4 bases and J by 3 bases, with 4 bases between them. Germline V CDR1 and CDR2: MNHEY, SVGEGT. CDR3 sequence reads: CASSWIYEQYF. CDR3 bases: TGTGCCAGCAGTTGGATCTACGAGCAGTACTTC.

The genes are TRBV29-1 and TRBJ2-3; TRBD1 is a possible D gene (6 bases). The CDR3 has 14 residues. Germline V gene data show CDR1 as SQVTM and CDR2 as ANQGSEA. The V gene lost 6 bases and the J gene lost 3 bases, with 16 bases spanning the gap. The CDR3 nucleotides read TGCAGCGTATCCAGGGGCATGAGGACAGATACGCAGTATTTT. This translates into CSVSRGMRTDTQYF.

The chain is built from TRBV16 and TRBJ1-1; D not resolved. This CDR3 contains 13 residues. Per germline, CDR1 KGHSY and CDR2 FQNENV. V lost 2 bases and J 3 bases, leaving 7 bases between the germline ends. CDR3 in DNA: TGTGCCAGCAGCCAACAGCCATACACTGAAGCTTTCTTT. This gives the protein CASSQQPYTEAFF.

This chain connects TRBV5-1 to TRBJ2-1, with 11 bases matching TRBD2. Trimming took 0 bases from V and 9 from J; bases not matched to a gene: 5. Per germline, CDR1 SGHRS and CDR2 YFSETQ. CDR3 length: 15 amino acids. The CDR3, as DNA: TGCGCCAGCAGCTTGGTAGCGGGAGGGCCGGCTGAGCAGTTCTTC. It translates to CASSLVAGGPAEQFF.

The J gene is TRBJ2-2, the V gene TRBV27; 11 bases fit TRBD2. CDR3 length: 15 residues. The germline V gene encodes CDR1 MNHEY and CDR2 SMNVEV (reference sequence). The trim removed 6 bases at V and 4 bases at J, leaving 4 bases unmatched. Written as DNA, the CDR3 is TGTGCCAGCAGGGCTGGGACTAGCGGCACCGGGGAGCTGTTTTTT. Protein product: CASRAGTSGTGELFF.

The chain has TRBV3-1 (or the pseudogene TRBV3-2) and TRBJ1-5; D uncertain. V lost 1 base and J 4 bases, leaving 5 bases between the germline ends. The CDR3 runs 13 residues. Germline V gene sequence: CDR1 LGHDT, CDR2 YNNKEL (reference sequence). The CDR3 region is CASSQVGNQPQHF. CDR3 coding DNA: TGTGCCAGCAGCCAAGTCGGGAATCAGCCCCAGCATTTT.

The chain links TRBV6-2 or TRBV6-3 to TRBJ2-7; the match to TRBD2 covers 10 bases. The CDR3 loop spans 16 amino acids. Germline-derived CDR1 and CDR2 are MNHEY and SVGEGT. The trim removed 4 bases at V and 0 bases at J, leaving 6 bases unmatched. The CDR3 loop reads CASSSPGLANSYEQYF. In DNA, the CDR3 is TGTGCCAGCAGTTCGCCGGGACTAGCGAACTCCTACGAGCAGTACTTC.

The chain has TRBV11-1 and TRBJ1-2; D gene unclear. Between the trimmed V and J ends, which lost 4 bases and 5 bases, there was a span of 11 bases. Germline V gives CDR1 SGHAT, CDR2 FQDESV (reference sequence). This CDR3 contains 13 residues. This CDR3 is CASSSPAAYGYTF. The CDR3 nucleotides are TGTGCCAGCAGCTCGCCGGCTGCTTATGGCTACACCTTC. The full variable domain, in which reference TRBV11-1 and TRBJ1-2 provide the parts outside the CDR3, is EAEVAQSPRYKITEKSQAVAFWCDPISGHATLYWYRQILGQGPELLVQFQDESVVDDSQLPKDRFSAERLKGVDSTLKIQPAELGDSAMYLCASSSPAAYGYTFGSGTRLTVV.